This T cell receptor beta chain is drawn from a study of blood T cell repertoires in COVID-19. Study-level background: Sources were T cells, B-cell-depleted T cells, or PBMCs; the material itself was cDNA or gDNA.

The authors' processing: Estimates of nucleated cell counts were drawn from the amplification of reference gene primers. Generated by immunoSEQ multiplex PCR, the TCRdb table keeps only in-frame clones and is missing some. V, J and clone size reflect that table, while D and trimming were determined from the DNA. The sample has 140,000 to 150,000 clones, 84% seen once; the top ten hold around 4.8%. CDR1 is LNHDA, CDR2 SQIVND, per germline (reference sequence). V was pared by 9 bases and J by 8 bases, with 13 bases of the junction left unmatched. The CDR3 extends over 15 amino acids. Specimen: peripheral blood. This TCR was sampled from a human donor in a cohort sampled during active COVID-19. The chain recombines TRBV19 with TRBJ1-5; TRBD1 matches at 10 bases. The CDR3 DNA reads TGTGCCAGCAAATACGGGACAGGGGTTTCTGAGCCCCAGCATTTT. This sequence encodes CASKYGTGVSEPQHF.